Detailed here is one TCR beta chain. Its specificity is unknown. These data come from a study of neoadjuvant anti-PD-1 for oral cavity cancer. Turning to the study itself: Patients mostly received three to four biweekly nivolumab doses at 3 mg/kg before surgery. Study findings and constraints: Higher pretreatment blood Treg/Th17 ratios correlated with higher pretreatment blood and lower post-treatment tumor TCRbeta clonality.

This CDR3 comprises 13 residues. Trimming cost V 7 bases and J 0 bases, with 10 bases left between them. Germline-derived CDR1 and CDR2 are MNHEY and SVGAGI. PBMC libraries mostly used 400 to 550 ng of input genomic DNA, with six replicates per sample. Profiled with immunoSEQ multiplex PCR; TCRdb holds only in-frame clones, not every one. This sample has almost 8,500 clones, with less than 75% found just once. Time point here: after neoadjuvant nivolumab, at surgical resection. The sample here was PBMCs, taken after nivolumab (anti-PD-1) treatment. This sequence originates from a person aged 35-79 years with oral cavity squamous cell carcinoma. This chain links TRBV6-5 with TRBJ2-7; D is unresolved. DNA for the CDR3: TGTGCCAGCATCCCGGACGGCTCCTACGAGCAGTACTTC. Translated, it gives CASIPDGSYEQYF.